These 4 T cell receptor beta chains were all obtained from the same sample, sequenced in a study of cytomegalovirus exposure and HLA in healthy donors. With 60 Vbeta and 13 Jbeta primers, the PCR was carried out. Sequenced by immunoSEQ multiplex PCR; TCRdb stores in-frame clones only, minus some. The table records about 130,000 clones, about 78% of them present only once. The sequenced sample was PBMCs. The receptor set was obtained from a man aged 50 or older in good health and CMV-seronegative.

The rearrangement links TRBV10-3 to TRBJ1-5; 7 positions agree with TRBD1. The CDR3 length is 16 residues. Trimming removed 5 bases from V and 0 bases from J; junction bases left unmatched: 7. Germline V lookup: CDR1 ENHRY, CDR2 SYGVKD. Written as DNA, the CDR3 is TGTGCCATCAGTCATGACAGGGTTGGTAGCAATCAGCCCCAGCATTTT. The encoded protein is CAISHDRVGSNQPQHF.

The V gene is TRBV7-3, the J gene TRBJ2-2, with 7 positions matching TRBD1. Unmatched junction bases numbered 7, after V lost 5 bases and J lost 1 base. Germline loops: CDR1 SGHTA, CDR2 FQGTGA. This CDR3 is built from 16 residues. The CDR3: CASSESGTVNTGELFF. CDR3 nucleotide sequence: TGTGCCAGCAGCGAATCCGGGACAGTGAACACCGGGGAGCTGTTTTTT. Drawing the rest from reference TRBV7-3 and TRBJ2-2, the complete variable domain is GAGVSQTPSNKVTEKGKYVELRCDPISGHTALYWYRQSLGQGPEFLIYFQGTGAADDSGLPNDRFFAVRPEGSVSTLKIQRTERGDSAVYLCASSESGTVNTGELFFGEGSRLTVL.

This chain joins TRBV28 and TRBJ2-3, with 9 bases aligning to TRBD2. Trimming cost V 5 bases and J 4 bases; bases outside gene matches: 7. CDR3 length: 15 residues. Germline lookup yields CDR1 MDHEN and CDR2 SYDVKM. CDR3 amino acids: CASSAMGLASDTQYF. DNA for the CDR3: TGTGCCAGCAGTGCCATGGGACTAGCTTCAGATACGCAGTATTTT.

The gene calls are TRBV11-3 and TRBJ2-1, with TRBD2 matching 7 bases. The CDR3 spans 15 residues. Germline V gene sequence: CDR1 SGHNT, CDR2 YENEEA. V was pared by 5 bases and J by 6 bases, with 10 bases of the junction left unmatched. The CDR3 DNA sequence: TGTGCCAGCAGCAGAGGCATACTAGCGCCCAATGAGCAGTTCTTC. Protein: CASSRGILAPNEQFF.